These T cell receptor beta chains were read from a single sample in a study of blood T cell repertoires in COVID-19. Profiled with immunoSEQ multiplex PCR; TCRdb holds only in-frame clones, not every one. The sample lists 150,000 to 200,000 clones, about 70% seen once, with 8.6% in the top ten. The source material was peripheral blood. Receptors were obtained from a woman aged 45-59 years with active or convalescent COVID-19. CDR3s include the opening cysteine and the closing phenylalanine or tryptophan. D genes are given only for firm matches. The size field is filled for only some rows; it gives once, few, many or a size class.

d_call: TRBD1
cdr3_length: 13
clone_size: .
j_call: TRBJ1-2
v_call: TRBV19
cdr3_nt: TGTGCCAGTAGTCTGGACAGGGCTTCGGGCTACACCTTC
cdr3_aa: CASSLDRASGYTF

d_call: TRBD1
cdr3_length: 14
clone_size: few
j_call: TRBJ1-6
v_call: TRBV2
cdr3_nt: TGTGCCAGCACTGTCCGACAGGGGAATTCACCCCTCCACTTT
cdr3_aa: CASTVRQGNSPLHF

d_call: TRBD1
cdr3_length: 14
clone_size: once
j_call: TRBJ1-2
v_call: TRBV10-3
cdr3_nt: TGTGCCATCAGTGGAGCAGACAGGGGGGAAGGCTACACCTTC
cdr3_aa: CAISGADRGEGYTF

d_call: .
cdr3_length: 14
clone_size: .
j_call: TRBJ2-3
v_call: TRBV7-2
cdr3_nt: TGTGCCAGCAGCTTAGCCCTAGCTACAGATACGCAGTATTTT
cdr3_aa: CASSLALATDTQYF

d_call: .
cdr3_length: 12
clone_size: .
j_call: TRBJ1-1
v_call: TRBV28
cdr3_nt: TGTGCCACCCACCGCCCCTTAGCTGAAGCTTTCTTT
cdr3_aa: CATHRPLAEAFF

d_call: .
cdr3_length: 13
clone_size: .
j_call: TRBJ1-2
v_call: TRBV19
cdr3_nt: TGTGCCAGTGGCCGAACAGGGCTCTATGGCTACACCTTC
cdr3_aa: CASGRTGLYGYTF

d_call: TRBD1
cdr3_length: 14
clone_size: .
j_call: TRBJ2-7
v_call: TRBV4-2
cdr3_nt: TGTGCCAGCAGGGAACCGGGACAGGGGGACGAGCAGTACTTC
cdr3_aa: CASREPGQGDEQYF

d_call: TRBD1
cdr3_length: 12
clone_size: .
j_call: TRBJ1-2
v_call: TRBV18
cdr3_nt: TGTGCCAGCTCACCACTCCAGGGACAGTACACCTTC
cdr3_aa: CASSPLQGQYTF

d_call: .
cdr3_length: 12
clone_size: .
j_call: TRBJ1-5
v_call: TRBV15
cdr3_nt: TGTGCCACCAGCCAGAGCAATCAGCCCCAGCATTTT
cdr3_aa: CATSQSNQPQHF

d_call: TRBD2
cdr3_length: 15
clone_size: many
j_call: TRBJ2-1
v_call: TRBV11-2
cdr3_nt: TGTGCCAGCAGCTTAGGTAGCGGGGGCGGGAATGAGCAGTTCTTC
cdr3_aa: CASSLGSGGGNEQFF

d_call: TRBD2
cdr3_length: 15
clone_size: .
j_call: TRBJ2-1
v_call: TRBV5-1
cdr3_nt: TGCGCCAGCAGCTTGGATCTAGCGGGCTTAGATGAGCAGTTCTTC
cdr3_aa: CASSLDLAGLDEQFF

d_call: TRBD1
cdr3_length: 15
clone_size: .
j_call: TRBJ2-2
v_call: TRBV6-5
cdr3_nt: TGTGCCAGCAGTTCGCCGAACAGGGGCGCCGGGGAGCTGTTTTTT
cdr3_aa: CASSSPNRGAGELFF

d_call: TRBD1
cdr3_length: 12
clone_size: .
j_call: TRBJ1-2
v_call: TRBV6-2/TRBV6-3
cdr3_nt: TGTGCCAGCAGTGGCGACAGGGACGGCTACACCTTC
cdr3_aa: CASSGDRDGYTF

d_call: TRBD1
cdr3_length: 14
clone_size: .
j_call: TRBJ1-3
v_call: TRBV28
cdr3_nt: TGTGCCAGCACTACAGGGGGCTCTGGAAACACCATATATTTT
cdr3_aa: CASTTGGSGNTIYF

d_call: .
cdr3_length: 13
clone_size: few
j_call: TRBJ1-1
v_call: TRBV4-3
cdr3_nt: TGCGCCAGCAGCGGCCGGGGTCGCACTGAAGCTTTCTTT
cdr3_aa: CASSGRGRTEAFF

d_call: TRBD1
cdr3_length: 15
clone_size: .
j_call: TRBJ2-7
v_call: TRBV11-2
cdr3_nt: TGTGCCAGCAGCTTAGGGACAGGGGGAGTGAACGAGCAGTACTTC
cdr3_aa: CASSLGTGGVNEQYF

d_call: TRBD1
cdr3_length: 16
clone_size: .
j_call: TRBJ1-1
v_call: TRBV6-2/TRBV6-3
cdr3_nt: TGTGCCAGCAGTTCAAAACAGGGGGCTGCTGGGACTGAAGCTTTCTTT
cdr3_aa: CASSSKQGAAGTEAFF

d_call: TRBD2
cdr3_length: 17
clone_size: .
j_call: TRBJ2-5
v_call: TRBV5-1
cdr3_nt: TGCGCCAGCAGCTCATTCCTCCTAGCGGCGGGGGAAGAGACCCAGTACTTC
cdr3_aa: CASSSFLLAAGEETQYF

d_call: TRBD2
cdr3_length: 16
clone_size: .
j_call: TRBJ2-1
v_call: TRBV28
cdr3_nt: TGTGCCAGCAGTTTATGGACGGCTAGCGGGAAGAATGAGCAGTTCTTC
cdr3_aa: CASSLWTASGKNEQFF

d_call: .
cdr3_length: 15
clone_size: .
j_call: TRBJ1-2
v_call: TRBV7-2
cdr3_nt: TGTGCCAGCAGCTTCGCAGGGCAGTTAAGACTTGGCTACACCTTC
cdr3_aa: CASSFAGQLRLGYTF

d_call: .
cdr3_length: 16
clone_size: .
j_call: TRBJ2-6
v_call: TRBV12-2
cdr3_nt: TGTGCAAGCTTGCGAGTAGGAGGGATTGGGGCCAACGTCCTGACTTTC
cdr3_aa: CASLRVGGIGANVLTF

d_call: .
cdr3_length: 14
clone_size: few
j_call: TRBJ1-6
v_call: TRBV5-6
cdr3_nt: TGTGCCAGCAGCTTTGCGGGGGGTTACTCACCCCTCCACTTT
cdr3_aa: CASSFAGGYSPLHF

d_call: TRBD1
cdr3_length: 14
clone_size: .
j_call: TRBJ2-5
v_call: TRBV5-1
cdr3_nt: TGCGCCAGCAGCTTGGGACAGGGTAAAGAGACCCAGTACTTC
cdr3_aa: CASSLGQGKETQYF

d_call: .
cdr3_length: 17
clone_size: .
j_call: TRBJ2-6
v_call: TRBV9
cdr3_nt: TGTGCCAGCAGCGTTAGAGCGGAGAGCTCTGGGGCCAACGTCCTGACTTTC
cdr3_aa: CASSVRAESSGANVLTF

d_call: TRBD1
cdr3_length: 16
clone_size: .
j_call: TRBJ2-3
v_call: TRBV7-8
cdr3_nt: TGTGCCAGCAGTCCTCTGACAGGGTGGTTCACAGATACGCAGTATTTT
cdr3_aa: CASSPLTGWFTDTQYF

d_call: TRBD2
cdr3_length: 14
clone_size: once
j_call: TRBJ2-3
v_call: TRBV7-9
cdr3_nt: TGTGCCAGCAGCCAACTAGCGGGGTTGGATACGCAGTATTTT
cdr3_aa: CASSQLAGLDTQYF

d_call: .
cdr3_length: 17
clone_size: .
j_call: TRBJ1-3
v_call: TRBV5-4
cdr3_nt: TGTGCCAGCAGCTTGGGAGGGCAGTTCCACTCTGGAAACACCATATATTTT
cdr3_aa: CASSLGGQFHSGNTIYF

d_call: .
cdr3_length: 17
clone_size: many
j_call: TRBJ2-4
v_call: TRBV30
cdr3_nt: TGTGCCTGGAGTGTATCTGGGACTCTCTTAGCCAAAAACATTCAGTACTTC
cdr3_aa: CAWSVSGTLLAKNIQYF

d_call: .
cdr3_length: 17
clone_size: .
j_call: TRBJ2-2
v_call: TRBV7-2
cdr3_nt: TGTGCCAGCAGCCTTAAATTCTCGGGAGACCGGACCGGGGAGCTGTTTTTT
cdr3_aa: CASSLKFSGDRTGELFF

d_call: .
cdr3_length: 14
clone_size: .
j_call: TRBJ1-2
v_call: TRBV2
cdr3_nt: TGTGCCAGCAGTGGGGGCAGGACTAACTATGGCTACACCTTC
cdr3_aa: CASSGGRTNYGYTF

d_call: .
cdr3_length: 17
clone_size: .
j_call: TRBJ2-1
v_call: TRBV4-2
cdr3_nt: TGTGCCAGCAGCCCTGATCCCGGGGGTTCCTCCTACAATGAGCAGTTCTTC
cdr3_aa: CASSPDPGGSSYNEQFF

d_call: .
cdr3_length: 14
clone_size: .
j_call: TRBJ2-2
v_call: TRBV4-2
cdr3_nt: TGTGCCAGCAGCCAAGAAGCCCTGGCCGGGGAGCTGTTTTTT
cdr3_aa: CASSQEALAGELFF

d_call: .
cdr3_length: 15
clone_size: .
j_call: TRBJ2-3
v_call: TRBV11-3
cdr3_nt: TGTGCCAGCAGCAGAACAGGTTTGATCACAGATACGCAGTATTTT
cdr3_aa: CASSRTGLITDTQYF

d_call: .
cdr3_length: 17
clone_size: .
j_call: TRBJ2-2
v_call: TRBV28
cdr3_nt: TGTGCCAGCAGTTTACTTACAGACAAAGCGAACACCGGGGAGCTGTTTTTT
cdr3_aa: CASSLLTDKANTGELFF

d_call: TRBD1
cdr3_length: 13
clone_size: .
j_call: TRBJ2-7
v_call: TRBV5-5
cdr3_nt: TGTGCCAGCAGTTTGACAGGGGTGTACGAGCAGTACTTC
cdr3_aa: CASSLTGVYEQYF

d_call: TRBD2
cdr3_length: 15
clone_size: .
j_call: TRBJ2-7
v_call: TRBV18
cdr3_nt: TGTGCCAGCTCACGCGGTGCGGGAGAAAGCTACGAGCAGTACTTC
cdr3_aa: CASSRGAGESYEQYF

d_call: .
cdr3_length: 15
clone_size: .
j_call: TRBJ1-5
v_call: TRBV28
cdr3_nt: TGTGCCAGCAGTGACGACAGGTTAGAGGGTCAGCCCCAGCATTTT
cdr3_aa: CASSDDRLEGQPQHF

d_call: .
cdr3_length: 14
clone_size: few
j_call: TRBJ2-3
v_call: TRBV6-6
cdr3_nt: TGTGCCAGCAGTTCCTTACAGAGCACAGATACGCAGTATTTT
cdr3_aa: CASSSLQSTDTQYF

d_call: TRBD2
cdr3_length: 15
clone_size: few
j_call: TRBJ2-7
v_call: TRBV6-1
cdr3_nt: TGTGCCAGCAGTGAAGGACTAGCGGGCTCCTACGAGCAGTACTTC
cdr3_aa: CASSEGLAGSYEQYF

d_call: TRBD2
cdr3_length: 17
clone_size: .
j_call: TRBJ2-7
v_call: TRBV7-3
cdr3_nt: TGTGCCAGCAGCTTAAACTTACTAGCGGGGCCTTCTTACGAGCAGTACTTC
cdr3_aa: CASSLNLLAGPSYEQYF

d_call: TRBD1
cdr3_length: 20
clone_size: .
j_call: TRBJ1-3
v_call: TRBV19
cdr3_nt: TGTGCCAGTAGGCCCATTATGGGACAGGCATGGGGAAGCTCTGGAAACACCATATATTTT
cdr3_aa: CASRPIMGQAWGSSGNTIYF

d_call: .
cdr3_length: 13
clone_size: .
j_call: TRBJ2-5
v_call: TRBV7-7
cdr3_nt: TGTGCCAGCAGCTTAGTCCTCCAAGAGACCCAGTACTTC
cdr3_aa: CASSLVLQETQYF

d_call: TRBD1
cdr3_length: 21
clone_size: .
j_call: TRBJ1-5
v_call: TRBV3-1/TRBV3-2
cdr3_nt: TGTGCCAGCAGCCAAGGCAGGGGGGACCGACAGAACCGACGGGGATATCAGCCCCAGCATTTT
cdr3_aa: CASSQGRGDRQNRRGYQPQHF

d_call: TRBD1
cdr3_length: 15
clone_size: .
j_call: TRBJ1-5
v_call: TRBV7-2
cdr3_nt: TGTGCCAGCAGCGGTAACACAGGGGGCTTGCAGCCCCAGCATTTT
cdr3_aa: CASSGNTGGLQPQHF

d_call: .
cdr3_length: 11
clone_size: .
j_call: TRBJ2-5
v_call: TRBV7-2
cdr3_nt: TGTGCCAGCAGCTCTCAAGAGACCCAGTACTTC
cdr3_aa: CASSSQETQYF

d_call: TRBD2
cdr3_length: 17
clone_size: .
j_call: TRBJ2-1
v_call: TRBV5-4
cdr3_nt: TGTGCCAGCAGCTTCCCCCTAGGAGGACTAGGGTCTAATGAGCAGTTCTTC
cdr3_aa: CASSFPLGGLGSNEQFF

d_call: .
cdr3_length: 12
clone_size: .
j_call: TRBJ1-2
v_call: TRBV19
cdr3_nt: TGTGCCAGTAGTCTCGACAAAGATGGCTACACCTTC
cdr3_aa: CASSLDKDGYTF

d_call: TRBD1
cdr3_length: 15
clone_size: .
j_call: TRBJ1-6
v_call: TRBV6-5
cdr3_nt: TGTGCCAGCAGATCTGACAGGGGGCGAAATTCACCCCTCCACTTT
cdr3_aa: CASRSDRGRNSPLHF

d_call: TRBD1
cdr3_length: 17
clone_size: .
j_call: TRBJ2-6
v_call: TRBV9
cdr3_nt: TGTGCCAGCAGCGTAGGACAGGGCGGCTCTGGGGCCAACGTCCTGACTTTC
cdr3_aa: CASSVGQGGSGANVLTF

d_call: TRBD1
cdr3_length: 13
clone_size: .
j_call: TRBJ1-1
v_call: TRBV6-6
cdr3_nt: TGTGCCGGGTGGACAGGGGGAAACACTGAAGCTTTCTTT
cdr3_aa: CAGWTGGNTEAFF

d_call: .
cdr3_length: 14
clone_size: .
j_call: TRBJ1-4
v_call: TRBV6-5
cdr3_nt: TGTGCCAGCAGTTACAGGCAGGGTCATGAAAAACTGTTTTTT
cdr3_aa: CASSYRQGHEKLFF

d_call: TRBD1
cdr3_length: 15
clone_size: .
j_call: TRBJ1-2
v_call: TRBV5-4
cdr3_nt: TGTGCCAGCAGCGGAGGAACAGGGGAGACCTATGGCTACACCTTC
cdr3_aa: CASSGGTGETYGYTF

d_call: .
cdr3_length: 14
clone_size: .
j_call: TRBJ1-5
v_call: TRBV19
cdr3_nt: TGTGCCAGTAGCCCCACAGCTAGCAATCAGCCCCAGCATTTT
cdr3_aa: CASSPTASNQPQHF

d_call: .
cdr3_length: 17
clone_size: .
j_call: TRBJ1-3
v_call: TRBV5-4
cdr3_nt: TGTGCCAGCAGCTTACACCCCGGGGCAGGGGATGGAAACACCATATATTTT
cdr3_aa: CASSLHPGAGDGNTIYF